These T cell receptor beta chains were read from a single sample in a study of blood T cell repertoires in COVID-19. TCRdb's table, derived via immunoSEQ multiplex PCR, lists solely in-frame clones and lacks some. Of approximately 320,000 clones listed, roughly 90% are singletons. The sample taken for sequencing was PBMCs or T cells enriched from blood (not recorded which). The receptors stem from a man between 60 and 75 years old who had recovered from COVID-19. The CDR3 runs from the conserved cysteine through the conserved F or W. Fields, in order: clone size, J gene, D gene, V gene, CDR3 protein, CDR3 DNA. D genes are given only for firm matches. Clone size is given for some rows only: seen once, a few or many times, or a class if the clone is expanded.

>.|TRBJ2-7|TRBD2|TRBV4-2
CASSQVGLAGATYEQYF
TGTGCCAGCAGCCAAGTCGGGCTAGCGGGGGCCACCTACGAGCAGTACTTC
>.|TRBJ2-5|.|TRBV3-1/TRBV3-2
CASSHVNPKETQYF
TGTGCCAGCAGCCATGTTAATCCTAAAGAGACCCAGTACTTC
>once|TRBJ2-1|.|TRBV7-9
CASRRTNNEQFF
TGTGCCAGCAGGCGCACCAACAATGAGCAGTTCTTC
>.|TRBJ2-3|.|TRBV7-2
CASSLLATLGTDTQYF
TGTGCCAGCAGCTTACTAGCTACTCTCGGCACAGATACGCAGTATTTT
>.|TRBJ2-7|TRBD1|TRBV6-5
CASRSRGINEQYF
TGTGCCAGCAGGAGCAGGGGGATCAACGAGCAGTACTTC
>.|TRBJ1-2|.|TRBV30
CAFRHRGGYYGYTF
TGTGCCTTCCGACACCGGGGGGGATACTATGGCTACACCTTC
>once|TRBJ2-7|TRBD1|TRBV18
CASSPPTGYEQYF
TGTGCCAGCTCACCTCCGACAGGGTACGAGCAGTACTTC
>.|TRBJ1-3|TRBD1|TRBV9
CASSAGQGLFGNTIYF
TGTGCCAGCAGCGCGGGACAGGGGCTTTTTGGAAACACCATATATTTT
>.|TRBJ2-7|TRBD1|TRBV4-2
CASSRGMGTGGNEQYF
TGTGCCAGCAGCCGAGGGATGGGGACAGGGGGTAACGAGCAGTACTTC
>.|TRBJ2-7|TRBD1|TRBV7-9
CASSLVPRDREPYEQYF
TGTGCCAGCAGCTTAGTTCCCCGGGACAGAGAGCCCTACGAGCAGTACTTC
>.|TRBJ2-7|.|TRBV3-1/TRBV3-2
CASSQTDAGPYEQYF
TGTGCCAGCAGCCAAACTGATGCGGGTCCCTACGAGCAGTACTTC
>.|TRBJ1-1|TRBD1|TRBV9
CASSVQTGTGAEAFF
TGTGCCAGCAGCGTTCAAACCGGGACAGGGGCTGAAGCTTTCTTT
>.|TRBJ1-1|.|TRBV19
CASITGTLNTEAFF
TGTGCCAGTATTACAGGGACGCTGAACACTGAAGCTTTCTTT
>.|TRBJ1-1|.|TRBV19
CASSIRDTEAFF
TGTGCCAGTAGTATAAGAGACACTGAAGCTTTCTTT
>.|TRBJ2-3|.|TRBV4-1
CASSQGEIGTQYF
TGCGCCAGCAGCCAAGGGGAGATTGGTACGCAGTATTTT
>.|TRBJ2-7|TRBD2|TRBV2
CAINVAGGFGQYF
TGTGCCATCAACGTAGCGGGAGGATTTGGGCAGTACTTC
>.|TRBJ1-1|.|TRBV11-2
CASSRRGKETEAFF
TGTGCCAGCAGCCGGCGAGGGAAGGAAACTGAAGCTTTCTTT